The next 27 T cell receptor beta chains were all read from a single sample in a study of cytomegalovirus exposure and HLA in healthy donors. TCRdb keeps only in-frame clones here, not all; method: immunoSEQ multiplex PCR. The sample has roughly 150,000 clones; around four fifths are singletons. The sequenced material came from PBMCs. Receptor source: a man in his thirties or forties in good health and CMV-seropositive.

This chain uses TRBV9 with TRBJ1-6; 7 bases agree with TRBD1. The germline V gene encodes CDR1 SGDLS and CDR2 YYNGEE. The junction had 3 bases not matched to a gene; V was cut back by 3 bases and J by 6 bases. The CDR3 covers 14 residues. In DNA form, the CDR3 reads TGTGCCAGCAGCGCCGGGACAGTTAATTCACCCCTCCACTTT. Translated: CASSAGTVNSPLHF.

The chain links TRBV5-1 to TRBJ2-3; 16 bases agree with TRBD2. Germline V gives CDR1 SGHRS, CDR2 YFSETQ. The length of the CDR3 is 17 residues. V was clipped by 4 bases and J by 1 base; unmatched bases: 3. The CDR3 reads CASSVGTSGGGTDTQYF. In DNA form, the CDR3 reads TGCGCCAGCAGCGTCGGGACTAGCGGGGGGGGCACAGATACGCAGTATTTT.

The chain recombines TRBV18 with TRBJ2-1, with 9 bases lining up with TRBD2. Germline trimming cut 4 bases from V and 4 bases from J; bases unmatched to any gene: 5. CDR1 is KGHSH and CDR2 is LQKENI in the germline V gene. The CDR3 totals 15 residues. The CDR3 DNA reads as TGTGCCAGCTCACATAGCGGGGGAGCGTACAATGAGCAGTTCTTC. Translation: CASSHSGGAYNEQFF.

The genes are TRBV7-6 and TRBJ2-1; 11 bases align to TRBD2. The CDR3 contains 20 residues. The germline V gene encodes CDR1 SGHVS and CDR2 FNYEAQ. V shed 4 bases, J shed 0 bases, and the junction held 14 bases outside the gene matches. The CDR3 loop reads CASSSPKSSGGLSSYNEQFF. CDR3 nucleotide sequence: TGTGCCAGCAGCTCCCCGAAATCTAGCGGGGGGCTCAGCTCCTACAATGAGCAGTTCTTC.

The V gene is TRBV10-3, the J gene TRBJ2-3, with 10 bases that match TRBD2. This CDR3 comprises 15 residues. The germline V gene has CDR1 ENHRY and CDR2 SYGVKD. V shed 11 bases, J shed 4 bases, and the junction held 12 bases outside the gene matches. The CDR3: CASSSLAGVPDTQYF. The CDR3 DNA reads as TGTGCCTCATCCTCGCTAGCGGGGGTCCCAGATACGCAGTATTTT.

The CDR3, as DNA: TGTGCCAGCAGTGTTACGGGACTCTCCTACGAGCAGTACTTC. As protein: CASSVTGLSYEQYF. The V call is TRBV2, the J call TRBJ2-7; D might be TRBD2 (6 bases). With 4 bases removed from V and 0 bases from J, the gap between germline ends came to 10 bases. There are 14 residues in the CDR3. Germline CDR1 and CDR2: SNHLY and FYNNEI.

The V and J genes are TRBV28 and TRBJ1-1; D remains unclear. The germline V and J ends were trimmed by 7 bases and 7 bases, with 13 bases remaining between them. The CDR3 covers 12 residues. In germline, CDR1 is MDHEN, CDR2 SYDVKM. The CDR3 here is CASNRRGDEAFF. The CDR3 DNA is TGTGCCAGCAACCGTCGGGGTGATGAAGCTTTCTTT.

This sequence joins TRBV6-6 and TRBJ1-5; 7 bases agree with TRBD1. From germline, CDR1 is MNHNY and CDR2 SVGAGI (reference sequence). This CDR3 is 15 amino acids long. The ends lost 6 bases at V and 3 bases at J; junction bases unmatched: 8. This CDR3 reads CASRQHDRDNQPQHF. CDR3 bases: TGTGCCAGCAGACAACACGACAGGGACAATCAGCCCCAGCATTTT.

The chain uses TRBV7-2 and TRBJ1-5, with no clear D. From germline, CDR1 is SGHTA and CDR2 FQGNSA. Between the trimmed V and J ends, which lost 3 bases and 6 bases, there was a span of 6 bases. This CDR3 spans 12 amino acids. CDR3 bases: TGTGCCAGCAGCTTTCGAGGTCAGCCCCAGCATTTT. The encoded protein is CASSFRGQPQHF.

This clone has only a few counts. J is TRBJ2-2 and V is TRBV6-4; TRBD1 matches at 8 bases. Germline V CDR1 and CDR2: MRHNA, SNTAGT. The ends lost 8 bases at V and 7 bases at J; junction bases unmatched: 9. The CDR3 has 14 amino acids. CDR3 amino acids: CASGQTGEDGELFF. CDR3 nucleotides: TGTGCCAGCGGTCAGACAGGGGAGGACGGGGAGCTGTTTTTT.

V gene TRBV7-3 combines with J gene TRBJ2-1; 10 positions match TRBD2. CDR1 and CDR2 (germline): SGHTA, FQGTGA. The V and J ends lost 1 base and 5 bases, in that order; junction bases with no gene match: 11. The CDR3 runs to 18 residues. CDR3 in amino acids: CASSLRGLGTSDHNEQFF. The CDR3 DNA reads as TGTGCCAGCAGCTTAAGGGGTCTGGGGACTAGCGATCACAATGAGCAGTTCTTC.

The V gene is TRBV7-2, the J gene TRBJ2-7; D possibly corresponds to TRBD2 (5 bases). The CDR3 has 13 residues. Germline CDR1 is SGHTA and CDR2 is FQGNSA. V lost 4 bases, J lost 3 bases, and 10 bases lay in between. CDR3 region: CASSSGMDYEQYF. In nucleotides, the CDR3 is TGTGCCAGCAGCTCGGGAATGGACTACGAGCAGTACTTC.

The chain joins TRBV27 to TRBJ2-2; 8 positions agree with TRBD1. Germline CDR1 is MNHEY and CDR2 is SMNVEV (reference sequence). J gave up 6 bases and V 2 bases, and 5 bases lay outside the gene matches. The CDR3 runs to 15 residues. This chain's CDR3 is CASSLRTGLAGELFF. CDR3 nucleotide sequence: TGTGCCAGCAGTTTACGGACAGGGTTGGCCGGGGAGCTGTTTTTT.

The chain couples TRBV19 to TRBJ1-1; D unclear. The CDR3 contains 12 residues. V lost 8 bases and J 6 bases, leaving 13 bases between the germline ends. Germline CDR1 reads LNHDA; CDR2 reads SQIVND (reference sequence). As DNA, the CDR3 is TGTGCCAGTGCCACCGGTGCGTCTGAAGCTTTCTTT. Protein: CASATGASEAFF.

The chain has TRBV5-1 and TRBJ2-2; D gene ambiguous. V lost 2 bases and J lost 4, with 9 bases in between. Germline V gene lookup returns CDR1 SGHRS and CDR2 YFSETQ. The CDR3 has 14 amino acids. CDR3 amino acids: CASSLWSGTGELFF. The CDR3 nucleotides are TGCGCCAGCAGCTTATGGTCGGGCACCGGGGAGCTGTTTTTT. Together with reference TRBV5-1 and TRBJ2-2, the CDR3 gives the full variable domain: KAGVTQTPRYLIKTRGQQVTLSCSPISGHRSVSWYQQTPGQGLQFLFEYFSETQRNKGNFPGRFSGRQFSNSRSEMNVSTLELGDSALYLCASSLWSGTGELFFGEGSRLTVL.

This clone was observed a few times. CDR3 nucleotide sequence: TGTGCCAGCCGGGGGTCCGGGGAGCTGTTTTTT. Protein product: CASRGSGELFF. The chain couples TRBV7-9 to TRBJ2-2; TRBD2 is a possible D gene (6 bases). The V end was cut by 8 bases, the J end by 6 bases, with 7 bases between. Germline CDR1 is SEHNR and CDR2 is FQNEAQ (reference sequence). The CDR3 sequence is 11 residues long.

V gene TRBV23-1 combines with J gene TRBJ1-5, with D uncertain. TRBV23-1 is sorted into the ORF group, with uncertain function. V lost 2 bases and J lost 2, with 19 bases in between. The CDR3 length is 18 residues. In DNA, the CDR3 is TGCGCCAGCAGTCAACCTTACACGGGTTCTGTGGGCAATCAGCCCCAGCATTTT. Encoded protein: CASSQPYTGSVGNQPQHF.

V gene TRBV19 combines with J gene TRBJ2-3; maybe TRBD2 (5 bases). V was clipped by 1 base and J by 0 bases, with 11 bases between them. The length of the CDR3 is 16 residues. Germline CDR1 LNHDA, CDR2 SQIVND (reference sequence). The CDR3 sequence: CASSIGDYSSTDTQYF. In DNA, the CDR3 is TGTGCCAGTAGTATAGGTGACTACTCTAGCACAGATACGCAGTATTTT.

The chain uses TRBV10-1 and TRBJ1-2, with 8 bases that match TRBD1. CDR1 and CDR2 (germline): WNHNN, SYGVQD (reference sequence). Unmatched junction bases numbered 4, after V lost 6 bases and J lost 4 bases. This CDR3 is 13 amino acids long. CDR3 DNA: TGCGCCAGCAGCCCCGGACAGGGCTATGGCTACACCTTC. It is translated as CASSPGQGYGYTF.

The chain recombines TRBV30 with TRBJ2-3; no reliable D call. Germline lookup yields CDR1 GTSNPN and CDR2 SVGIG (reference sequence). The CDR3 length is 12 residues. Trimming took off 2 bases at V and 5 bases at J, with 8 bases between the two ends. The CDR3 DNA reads TGTGCCTGGAGTTCTCGACTAGATACGCAGTATTTT. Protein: CAWSSRLDTQYF.

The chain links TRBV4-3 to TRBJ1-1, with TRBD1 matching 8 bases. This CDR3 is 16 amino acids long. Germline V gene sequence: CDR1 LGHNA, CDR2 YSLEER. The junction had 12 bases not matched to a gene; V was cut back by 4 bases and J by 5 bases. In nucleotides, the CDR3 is TGCGCCAGCAGCCCTCAGGCGACAGGGGTAGGAACTGAAGCTTTCTTT. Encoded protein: CASSPQATGVGTEAFF.

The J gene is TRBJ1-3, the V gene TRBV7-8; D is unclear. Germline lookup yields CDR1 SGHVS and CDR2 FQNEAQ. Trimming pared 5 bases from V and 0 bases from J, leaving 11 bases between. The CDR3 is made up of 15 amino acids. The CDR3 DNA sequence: TGTGCCAGCAGCCCACTAGTTATCTCTGGAAACACCATATATTTT. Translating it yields CASSPLVISGNTIYF.

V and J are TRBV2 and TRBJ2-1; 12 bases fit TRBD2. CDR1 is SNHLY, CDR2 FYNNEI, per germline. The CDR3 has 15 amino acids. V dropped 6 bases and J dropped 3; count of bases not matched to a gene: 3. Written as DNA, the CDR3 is TGTGCCAGCAGAAGACTAGCGGGGGACTACAATGAGCAGTTCTTC. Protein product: CASRRLAGDYNEQFF.

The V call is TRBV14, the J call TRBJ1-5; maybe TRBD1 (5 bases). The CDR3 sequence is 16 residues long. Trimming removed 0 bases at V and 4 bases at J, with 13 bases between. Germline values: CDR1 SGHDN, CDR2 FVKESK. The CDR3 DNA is TGTGCCAGCAGCCAAGATTGGCGGGGCGGAAATCAGCCCCAGCATTTT. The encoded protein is CASSQDWRGGNQPQHF.

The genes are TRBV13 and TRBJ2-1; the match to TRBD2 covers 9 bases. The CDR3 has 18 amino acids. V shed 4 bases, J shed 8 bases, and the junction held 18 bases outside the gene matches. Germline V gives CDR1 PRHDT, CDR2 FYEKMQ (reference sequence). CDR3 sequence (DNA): TGTGCCAGCAGCTCCCTCGGGGCGGGGGGGCCCGCGTCATATGAGCAGTTCTTC. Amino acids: CASSSLGAGGPASYEQFF. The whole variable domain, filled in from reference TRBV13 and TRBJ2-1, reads AAGVIQSPRHLIKEKRETATLKCYPIPRHDTVYWYQQGPGQDPQFLISFYEKMQSDKGSIPDRFSAQQFSDYHSELNMSSLELGDSALYFCASSSLGAGGPASYEQFFGPGTRLTVL.

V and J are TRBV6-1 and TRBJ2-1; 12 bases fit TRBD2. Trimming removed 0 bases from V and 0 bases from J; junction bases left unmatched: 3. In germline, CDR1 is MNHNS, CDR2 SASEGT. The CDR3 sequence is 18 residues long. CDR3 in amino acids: CASSEATSGGISYNEQFF. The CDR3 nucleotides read TGTGCCAGCAGTGAAGCGACTAGCGGGGGTATCTCCTACAATGAGCAGTTCTTC.

The CDR3 region has the DNA TGCGCCAGCAGCCTTACGGACAGGGACTACGAGCAGTACTTC. Its translation: CASSLTDRDYEQYF. The rearrangement uses TRBV4-1 and TRBJ2-7; 8 positions match TRBD1. The germline V gene has CDR1 MGHRA and CDR2 YSYEKL. Unmatched junction bases numbered 5, after V lost 4 bases and J lost 3 bases. The CDR3 extends over 14 amino acids.